This T cell receptor (beta chain) was sequenced in a study of T cells after yellow fever vaccination. Study-wide background: It was SMART-Seq v4 Ultra Low Input that prepared the fractions with low cell numbers.

Germline CDR1 reads SGHTA; CDR2 reads FQGNSA. Trimming removed 5 bases from V and 3 bases from J, with 13 bases in between. This CDR3 region has 15 residues. This clonotype appeared many times. TCRdb fed the 5' RACE reads into MiXCR, producing one record per CDR3 protein. The sample has more than 45,000 distinct CDR3 sequences; approximately 5.7% are singletons. General study results and limits: Among primary-vaccination clones, most reappeared after the booster, at 96% for CD4 and about 90% for CD8.

The sequences come from PBMCs, either bulk or a sorted T-cell subset (CD4+, CD8+, memory, or dextramer-sorted; not recorded which), collected on the day of the yellow fever booster vaccination. This chain connects TRBV7-2 to TRBJ1-4, with D perhaps matching TRBD1 (5 bases). This TCR came from a man in his late teens or twenties who received the YFV17D yellow fever vaccine. The CDR3 reads CASSRQGPSNEKLFF. As DNA, the CDR3 is TGTGCCAGCAGCCGCCAGGGTCCATCTAATGAAAAACTGTTTTTT.